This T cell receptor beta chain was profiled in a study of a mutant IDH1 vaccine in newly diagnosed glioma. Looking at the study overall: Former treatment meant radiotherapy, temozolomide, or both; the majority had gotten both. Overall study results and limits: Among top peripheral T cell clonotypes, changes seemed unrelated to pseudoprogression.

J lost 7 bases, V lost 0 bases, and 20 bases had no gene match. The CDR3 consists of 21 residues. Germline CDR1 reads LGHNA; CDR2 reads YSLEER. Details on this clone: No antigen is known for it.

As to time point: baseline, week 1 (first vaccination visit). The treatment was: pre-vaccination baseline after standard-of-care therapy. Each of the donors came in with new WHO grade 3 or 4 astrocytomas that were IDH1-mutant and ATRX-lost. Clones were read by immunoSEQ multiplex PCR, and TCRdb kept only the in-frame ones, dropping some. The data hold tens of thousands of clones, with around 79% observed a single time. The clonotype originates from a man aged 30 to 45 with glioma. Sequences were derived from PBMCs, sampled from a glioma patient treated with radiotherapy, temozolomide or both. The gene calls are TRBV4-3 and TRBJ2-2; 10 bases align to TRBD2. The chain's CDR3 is CASSQDPSGGAPGVAVGELFF. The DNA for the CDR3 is TGCGCCAGCAGCCAAGATCCAAGCGGGGGGGCCCCCGGAGTAGCAGTCGGGGAGCTGTTTTTT.